This T cell receptor beta chain was captured in a study of patients and donors after allogeneic stem cell transplantation. TCRdb itself ran the RT-PCR reads through MiXCR, one entry per CDR3 protein. The sample lists more than 25,000 distinct CDR3 sequences, around 7.9% occurring once. The CDR3 has 15 amino acids. Trimming shortened V by 6 bases and J by 0 bases, and 15 bases separated the two germline ends. Germline V gene sequence: CDR1 SQVTM, CDR2 ANQGSEA. This clonotype was seen many times. This receptor was identified in a human donor who was either an allogeneic HSCT recipient or a stem cell or donor lymphocyte infusion donor (not recorded which). It is not recorded whose cells these are; they may come from a transplant donor. The gene calls are TRBV29-1 and TRBJ1-5, with D uncertain. The sample was blood, either unsorted or a sorted T cell fraction (not recorded which). In DNA form, the CDR3 reads TGCAGCGTCGCAAATTCAGACGGTAGCAATCAGCCCCAGCATTTT. It codes for CSVANSDGSNQPQHF.